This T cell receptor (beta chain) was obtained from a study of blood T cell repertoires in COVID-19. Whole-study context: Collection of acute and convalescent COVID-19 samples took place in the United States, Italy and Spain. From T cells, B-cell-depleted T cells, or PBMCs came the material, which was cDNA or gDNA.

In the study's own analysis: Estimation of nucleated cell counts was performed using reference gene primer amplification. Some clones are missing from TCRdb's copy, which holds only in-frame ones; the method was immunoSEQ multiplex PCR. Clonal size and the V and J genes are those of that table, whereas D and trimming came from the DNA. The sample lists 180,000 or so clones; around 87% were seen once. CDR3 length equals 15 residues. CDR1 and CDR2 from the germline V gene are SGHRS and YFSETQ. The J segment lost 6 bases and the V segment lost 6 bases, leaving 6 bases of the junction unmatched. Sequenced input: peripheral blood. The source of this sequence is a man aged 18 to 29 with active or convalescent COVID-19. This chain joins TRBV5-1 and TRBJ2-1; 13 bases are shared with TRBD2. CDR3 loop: CASKLGLAGLNEQFF. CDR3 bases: TGCGCCAGCAAACTGGGACTAGCGGGACTCAATGAGCAGTTCTTC. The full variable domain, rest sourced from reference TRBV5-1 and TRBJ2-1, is KAGVTQTPRYLIKTRGQQVTLSCSPISGHRSVSWYQQTPGQGLQFLFEYFSETQRNKGNFPGRFSGRQFSNSRSEMNVSTLELGDSALYLCASKLGLAGLNEQFFGPGTRLTVL.